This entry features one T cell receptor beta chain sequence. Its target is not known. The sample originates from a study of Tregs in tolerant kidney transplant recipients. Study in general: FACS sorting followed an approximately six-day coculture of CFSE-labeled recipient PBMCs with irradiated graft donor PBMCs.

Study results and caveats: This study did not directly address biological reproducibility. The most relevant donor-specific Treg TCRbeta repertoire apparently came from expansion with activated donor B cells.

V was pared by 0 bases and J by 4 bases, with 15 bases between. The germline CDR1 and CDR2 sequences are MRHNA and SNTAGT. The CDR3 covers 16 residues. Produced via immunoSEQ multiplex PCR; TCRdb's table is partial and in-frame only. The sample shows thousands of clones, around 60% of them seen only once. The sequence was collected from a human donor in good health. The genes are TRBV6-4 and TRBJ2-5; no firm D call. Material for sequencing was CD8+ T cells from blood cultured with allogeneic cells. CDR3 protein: CASSDSKRLGSETQYF. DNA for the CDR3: TGTGCCAGCAGTGACTCGAAAAGGCTTGGGTCAGAGACCCAGTACTTC.